This T cell receptor (beta chain) was sequenced for a study of CD8 T cells in Susac syndrome. In this sample, this clonotype turned up once. RNA in amounts of about 0.5 to 1 ug was reverse transcribed with random hexamers. TCRdb used MiXCR to reprocess the immunoSEQ multiplex PCR reads, holding one entry per CDR3 protein. The sample contains 200,000 to 300,000 distinct CDR3 sequences, less than 96% of which appear only once. Trimming took 1 base from V and 4 from J, leaving 10 bases between them. The CDR3 has 15 residues. Germline-derived CDR1 and CDR2 are SGHDN and FVKESK. The sample was CD4+ T cells from PBMCs. The rearrangement uses TRBV14 and TRBJ2-2, with D possibly matching TRBD2 (6 bases). This clonotype originated in a human donor with Susac syndrome. CDR3 sequence reads: CASSQASGGTGELFF. Here the CDR3 DNA reads TGTGCCAGCAGCCAAGCATCCGGGGGCACCGGGGAGCTGTTTTTT.